This T cell receptor beta chain was retrieved from a study of molecular identifiers for immune sequencing clone quantification. Study-level findings and limits: Clones above 20 RNA copies held over 98% of effector molecules, under 1% in naive cells. Clone sizes that are highly expanded could be underestimated when identical TCR molecules share a barcode.

CDR3 length: 15 amino acids. Germline V CDR1 and CDR2: SGHDN, FVKESK. The V end lost 0 bases, the J end lost 4 bases, and 11 bases lay between the germline ends. This clonotype was counted at least ten times. What it binds is unknown. Bulk libraries came from a prior protocol with listed TCR primers. One entry per CDR3 protein results from TCRdb running MiXCR on the PCR reads. Here the sample spans over 600,000 distinct CDR3 sequences, roughly 21% being singletons. This TCR derives from a human donor in good health. Some libraries in this study had Jurkat cell RNA spiked in. This rearrangement joins TRBV14 to TRBJ2-3; weak D call: TRBD1 (6 bases). The sample consisted of naive CD8+ T cells from blood, with Jurkat cell RNA spiked in. Subset here: FACS-sorted CD8+CD4-CCR7+CD45RA+ naive T cells. CDR3 sequence reads: CASSQDLGGSDTQYF. CDR3 bases: TGTGCCAGCAGCCAAGATCTAGGGGGTTCAGATACGCAGTATTTT.